Sequencing of this TCR beta chain was carried out in a study of control samples from healthy donors and cancer patients. Sequenced by immunoSEQ multiplex PCR; TCRdb stores in-frame clones only, minus some. Of hundreds of thousands of clones in the sample, roughly 90% were seen once. CDR3 length: 12 amino acids. Looked up from germline, CDR1 is SGHTA and CDR2 is FQGNSA. The V and J ends lost 5 bases and 13 bases, in that order; junction bases with no gene match: 9. The V and J genes are TRBV7-2 and TRBJ2-3, with 7 positions matching TRBD2. The source of this sequence is a man aged 35-49 years with head and neck cancer. Sequenced input: PBMCs. The CDR3 region is CASSPQAGPKYF. CDR3 bases: TGTGCCAGCAGCCCCCAAGCGGGACCCAAGTATTTT.